The 12 T cell receptor beta chains given below trace back to one sample, sequenced in a study of Ad26.COV2.S vaccination and SARS-CoV-2 variants (TCRdb year 2021). Libraries were built with the immunoSEQ multiplex PCR assay. Entries here come from immuneACCESS through TCRdb and include only in-frame sequences with V and J called. Some clones fail to appear in such tables; in the studies checked, an unresolved V gene covers under half of the shortfall, and the cause of the remainder is unknown. This sample comprises around 400,000 clones, roughly 85% of them detected only once. Clones ranked in the top ten supply about 7.4% of the sample. The treatment or condition tag for this specimen amounts to: some 20 received Ad26.COV2.S at low or high dose, single or two shots; 5 received placebo; per-sample allocation not given. Repertoires of vaccine and placebo recipients were sequenced from samples taken on day 63 after the first injection.

The sequenced sample was peripheral blood, obtained in a trial of Ad26.COV2.S vaccine versus placebo. These receptors were collected from a person aged 18-65 years who received the Ad26.COV2.S COVID-19 vaccine or a placebo.

The chain combines TRBV19 with TRBJ2-1, with TRBD2 identical over 8 bases. Germline values: CDR1 LNHDA, CDR2 SQIVND (reference sequence). Trimming removed 2 bases from V and 2 bases from J; junction bases left unmatched: 2. This CDR3 contains 15 residues. The CDR3 is CASSIISGAYNEQFF. The DNA of the CDR3 is TGTGCCAGTAGTATAATTAGCGGGGCCTACAATGAGCAGTTCTTC.

This chain uses TRBV4-1 with TRBJ1-1; maybe TRBD1 (5 bases). Looked up from germline, CDR1 is MGHRA and CDR2 is YSYEKL. Trimming shortened V by 8 bases and J by 4 bases, and 20 bases separated the two germline ends. The CDR3 is made up of 15 amino acids. CDR3 amino acids: CASSHRGGRGTEAFF. The CDR3 DNA reads as TGCGCCAGCTCCCACCGTGGGGGAAGGGGCACTGAAGCTTTCTTT.

V gene TRBV7-6 combines with J gene TRBJ1-3, with unresolved D. The CDR3 has 13 amino acids. Trimming stripped 6 bases from V and 0 bases from J, with 6 bases between. Germline CDR1 SGHVS, CDR2 FNYEAQ. The CDR3 DNA reads TGTGCCAGCAGACACGCCTCTGGAAACACCATATATTTT. Its translation is CASRHASGNTIYF.

The chain joins TRBV11-3 to TRBJ2-7; 10 nucleotides match TRBD2. The CDR3 consists of 12 residues. V dropped 6 bases and J dropped 9; count of bases not matched to a gene: 5. CDR1 SGHNT and CDR2 YENEEA come from the germline V gene. The CDR3 reads CASSYRTSGQYF. The CDR3 DNA reads as TGTGCCAGCAGTTACCGGACTAGCGGGCAGTACTTC.

The V call is TRBV24-1, the J call TRBJ1-4, with 7 bases matching TRBD1. Germline CDR1 is KGHDR and CDR2 is SFDVKD. Trimming at V came to 9 bases and at J to 5 bases, leaving 14 bases not matched to a gene. The CDR3 runs 16 residues. CDR3 nucleotide sequence: TGTGCCACCGGAAAAAAACGGGACAGAAAAAATGAAAAACTGTTTTTT. This codes for CATGKKRDRKNEKLFF.

V is TRBV25-1 and J is TRBJ1-6; D is uncertain. Trimming removed 1 base at V and 9 bases at J, with 7 bases between. The length of the CDR3 is 13 residues. The germline gives CDR1 MGHDK, CDR2 SYGVNS. CDR3 loop: CASSELSSSPLHF. As DNA, the CDR3 is TGTGCCAGCAGTGAATTATCAAGTTCACCCCTCCACTTT.

The J gene is TRBJ2-3, the V gene TRBV7-9; 12 positions match TRBD2. From germline, CDR1 is SEHNR and CDR2 FQNEAQ (reference sequence). The CDR3 totals 18 residues. J gave up 1 base and V 2 bases, and 7 bases lay outside the gene matches. The CDR3 DNA reads TGTGCCAGCAGCTTATCACCACGACTAGCGGGGGGCACAGATACGCAGTATTTT. This gives the protein CASSLSPRLAGGTDTQYF.

This chain uses TRBV11-3 with TRBJ2-3; 9 bases match TRBD2. This CDR3 spans 15 amino acids. The V gene end was trimmed by 6 bases and the J gene end by 6 bases; junction bases not matched to a gene: 10. From germline, CDR1 is SGHNT and CDR2 YENEEA. The CDR3 sequence: CASRLASGTRDTQYF. Here the CDR3 DNA reads TGTGCCAGCAGACTCGCTAGCGGGACGAGGGATACGCAGTATTTT.

The V gene is TRBV19, the J gene TRBJ2-6, with D possibly matching TRBD1 (6 bases). The CDR3 totals 19 residues. V was clipped by 10 bases and J by 0 bases, with 25 bases between them. Per germline, CDR1 LNHDA and CDR2 SQIVND (reference sequence). CDR3 region: CATTFQPGQKLSGANVLTF. CDR3 coding DNA: TGTGCCACCACCTTCCAGCCGGGACAAAAGCTCTCTGGGGCCAACGTCCTGACTTTC.

The chain couples TRBV4-3 to TRBJ2-7, with 11 nucleotides matching TRBD2. The germline CDR1 and CDR2 sequences are LGHNA and YSLEER. The trim removed 0 bases at V and 4 bases at J, leaving 2 bases unmatched. CDR3 length: 15 residues. The CDR3, as DNA: TGCGCCAGCAGCCAAGACACTAGCGGGGGTTACGAGCAGTACTTC. Protein sequence: CASSQDTSGGYEQYF.

J is TRBJ1-1 and V is TRBV5-1; possibly TRBD1 for D (6 bases). Germline-derived CDR1 and CDR2 are SGHRS and YFSETQ. Trimming cost V 2 bases and J 3 bases, with 11 bases left between them. The CDR3 consists of 14 residues. This CDR3 reads CASSFNRVDTEAFF. The CDR3 coding sequence is TGCGCCAGCAGCTTTAACAGGGTGGACACTGAAGCTTTCTTT.

This rearrangement joins TRBV2 to TRBJ2-3; perhaps TRBD1 as D (5 bases). Between the trimmed V and J ends, which lost 4 bases and 4 bases, there was a span of 12 bases. Germline assignment: CDR1 SNHLY and CDR2 FYNNEI. This CDR3 has 14 residues. The CDR3 nucleotides read TGTGCCAGCAGTGTAATGGGGCCCCCAGATACGCAGTATTTT. It is translated as CASSVMGPPDTQYF.